The T cell receptor beta chain described here comes from a study of blood T cell repertoires in COVID-19. The table came from immunoSEQ multiplex PCR; TCRdb's copy has only in-frame clones and leaves some out. The sample holds approximately 200,000 clones, approximately 80% seen once. With 6 bases clipped from V and 4 bases from J, the junction kept 13 bases outside the gene matches. From germline, CDR1 is LNHDA and CDR2 SQIVND (reference sequence). The CDR3 runs to 17 residues. The rearrangement joins TRBV19 to TRBJ1-1; 11 bases map to TRBD1. The receptor was derived from a middle-aged woman with acute COVID-19. Source material: PBMCs or T cells enriched from blood (not recorded which). The CDR3 loop reads CASSLFGTGGTGTEAFF. In nucleotides, the CDR3 is TGTGCCAGTAGCTTGTTTGGGACAGGGGGTACGGGCACTGAAGCTTTCTTT.